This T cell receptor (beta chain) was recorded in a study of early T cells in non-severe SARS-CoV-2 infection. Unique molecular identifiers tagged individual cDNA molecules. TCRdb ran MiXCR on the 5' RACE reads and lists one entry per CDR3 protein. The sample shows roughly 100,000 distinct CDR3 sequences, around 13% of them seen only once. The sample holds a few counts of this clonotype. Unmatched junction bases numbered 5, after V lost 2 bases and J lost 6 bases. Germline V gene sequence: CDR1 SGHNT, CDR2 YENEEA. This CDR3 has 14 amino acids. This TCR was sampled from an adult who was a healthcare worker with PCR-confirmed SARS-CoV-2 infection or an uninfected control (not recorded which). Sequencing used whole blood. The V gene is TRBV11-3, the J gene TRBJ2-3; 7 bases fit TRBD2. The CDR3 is CASSLTSEADTQYF. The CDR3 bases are TGTGCCAGCAGCTTAACTAGCGAGGCGGATACGCAGTATTTT.